The sequence of this TCR beta chain was determined in a study of blood T cells in healthy people across ages. At least 7 million PBMCs were isolated per sample. V shed 6 bases, J shed 6 bases, and the junction held 14 bases outside the gene matches. The CDR3 covers 15 residues. Notes on the study in general: Because donor CMV status was unknown, expanded clonotype changes were possibly confounded.

It was with a sample-barcoded 5' primer and a J-beta primer mix that a second PCR of roughly 7 to 12 cycles was run. TCRdb reprocessed the 5' RACE reads via MiXCR and lists one record per CDR3 protein. Of some 930,000 distinct CDR3 sequences in the sample, under 35% were seen once. As concerns this clonotype: Its matching antigen is unknown.

This sample was also put to use in a study of T cells of mothers and their children. That source notes: When mothers and children were related, their normalized repertoire overlap, which was always slightly higher, did not differ significantly from that of unrelated pairs.

The source material was blood. This chain links TRBV12-3 or TRBV12-4 with TRBJ2-7; TRBD1 aligns across 7 bases. This clonotype was sampled from a woman aged 40 to 50 in good health. The chain's CDR3 is CASRKRQGRDFEQYF. The CDR3 region has the DNA TGTGCCAGCAGGAAGCGACAGGGCCGAGACTTCGAGCAGTACTTC.